This T cell receptor (beta chain) derives from a study of shared clonotypes between healthy human individuals. Assay execution proceeded at the deep level. Using immunoSEQ multiplex PCR, the repertoire was profiled, and TCRdb retains in-frame clones only, with some absent. The repertoire holds roughly 1,600,000 clones, approximately 98.5% seen once, with 0.36% in the top ten. The CDR3 has 14 residues. In germline, CDR1 is SGHNT, CDR2 YYREEE (reference sequence). The ends were cut back, 0 bases at V and 6 bases at J, with 13 bases in the middle. Sequencing was performed on naive CD4+ T cells sorted from blood. The subset is: CD45RA+ positively selected. The chain employs TRBV5-4 and TRBJ2-7; possible D gene TRBD1, 5 bases. This TCR derives from a man aged 25 to 40 in good health. This chain's CDR3 is CASSLEVSGIEQYF. CDR3 coding DNA: TGTGCCAGCAGCTTGGAGGTCTCAGGGATCGAGCAGTACTTC.